This T cell receptor beta chain originates from a study of T cell responses to AZD1222 COVID-19 vaccine. Whole-study findings and limits: Donor demographics were predominantly white British with a female majority; clonal diversity may be underestimated. The breadth and depth of Spike-specific TCRs increased once two AZD1222 doses had been given. CD4 TCRs linked to vaccination spanned spike, dominating at 160-218 and 743-854.

Here immunoSEQ multiplex PCR was the method, and the copy in TCRdb shows in-frame clones only, minus some. Found here are some 150,000 clones, approximately 88% of them singletons; the top ten hold 1.5% to 2%. The CDR3 has 17 amino acids. A word on this clone: As yet, its antigen is unknown.

This TCR came from an adult in good health. The chain employs TRBV7-5 and TRBJ1-3; the table's D call, TRBD1, has no DNA check behind it. TRBV7-5 corresponds to a pseudogene. Specimen: peripheral blood, collected on day 0 of AZD1222 vaccination. The CDR3 is CARTTGTGRRSGNTIYF. The CDR3 region has the DNA TGTGCCAGAACTACCGGGACAGGTCGACGCTCTGGAAACACCATATATTTT.